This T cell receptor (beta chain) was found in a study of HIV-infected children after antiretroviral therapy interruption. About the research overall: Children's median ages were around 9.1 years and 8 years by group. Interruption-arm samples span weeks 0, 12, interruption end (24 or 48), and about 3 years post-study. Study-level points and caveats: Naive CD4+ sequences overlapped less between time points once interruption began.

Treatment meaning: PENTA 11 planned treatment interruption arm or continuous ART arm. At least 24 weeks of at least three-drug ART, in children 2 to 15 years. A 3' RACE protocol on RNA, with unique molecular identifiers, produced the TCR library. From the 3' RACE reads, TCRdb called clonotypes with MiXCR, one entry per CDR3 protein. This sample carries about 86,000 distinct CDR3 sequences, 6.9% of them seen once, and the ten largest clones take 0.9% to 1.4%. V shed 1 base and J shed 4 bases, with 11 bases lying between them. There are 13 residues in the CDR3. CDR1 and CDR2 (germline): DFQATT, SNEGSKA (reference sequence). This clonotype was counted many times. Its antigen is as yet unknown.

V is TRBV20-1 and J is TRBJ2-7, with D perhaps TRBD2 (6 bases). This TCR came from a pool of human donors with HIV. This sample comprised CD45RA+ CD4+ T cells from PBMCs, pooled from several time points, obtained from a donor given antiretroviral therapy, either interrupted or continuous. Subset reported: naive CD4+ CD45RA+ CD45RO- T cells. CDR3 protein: CSARVRGPYEQYF. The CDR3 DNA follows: TGCAGTGCTAGAGTGCGGGGACCATACGAGCAGTACTTC.